These T cell receptor beta chains were read from a single sample in a study of blood T cells in healthy people across ages. Each CDR3 protein is one row after TCRdb ran MiXCR on the 5' RACE reads. The sample shows 540,000 or so distinct CDR3 sequences, roughly 28% of them seen only once. The sequenced sample consisted of blood. The receptors were sampled from a woman between 65 and 79 years old in good health. Each CDR3 is given with its conserved first and last residue. Size tells how often a clone was seen (once, few, many) or the class of an expanded clone, and some rows leave it out.

abundance,v_gene,j_gene,CDR3aa
NA,TRBV7-2,TRBJ1-4,CASSLDGGLEKLFF
NA,TRBV4-3,TRBJ2-5,CASSQGPGYETQYF
NA,TRBV7-2,NA,CASSLSPGSGYEQYF
NA,TRBV29-1,TRBJ2-2,CSAGQGTGELFF
NA,TRBV7-8,TRBJ2-3,CASSPDRVLDTQYF
NA,TRBV24-1,TRBJ2-1,CATGTGGINEQFF
NA,TRBV6-1,TRBJ1-5,CASSVTGVSNQPQHF
NA,TRBV20-1,TRBJ1-2,CSVRGLINGYTF
NA,TRBV20-1,NA,CSASRRETQYF
many,TRBV28,TRBJ2-2,CASSKGQLITGELFF
NA,TRBV6-6,TRBJ1-2,CASSYEGKGYGYTF
NA,TRBV10-3,TRBJ1-1,CAISESSGGAGTEAFF
NA,TRBV29-1,TRBJ1-2,CSVASQVGGYTF
few,TRBV7-7,TRBJ2-3,CASSYRGRSTDTQYF
NA,TRBV4-3,TRBJ1-1,CASSQGPLSNTEAFF
NA,TRBV20-1,TRBJ2-7,CSVRRSGRGNYEQYF
NA,TRBV20-1,TRBJ2-3,CSARDRIGLAMTDTQYF
NA,TRBV14,TRBJ2-7,CASSQELPGTGTYEQYF
few,TRBV15,TRBJ2-3,CATSGRGGGLTFTDTQYF
NA,TRBV7-2,TRBJ1-4,CASSLGTGLAGKLFF
few,TRBV21-1,TRBJ2-5,CACSKWKNSGETQYF
few,TRBV6-1,TRBJ2-1,CASSEVGYTEQFF
NA,TRBV7-9,TRBJ2-5,CASSRLTGAGQETQYF
NA,TRBV20-1,TRBJ1-1,CSARSRGAGEAFF
NA,TRBV6-2/TRBV6-3,TRBJ2-7,CAAAGQLGEQYF
NA,TRBV6-6,TRBJ2-5,CASSPTGEATQYF
NA,TRBV5-1,TRBJ2-4,CASSLLQGQGNIQYF
NA,TRBV28,TRBJ1-2,CASSQKRGYTF
few,TRBV7-9,TRBJ2-4,CASSLFSLIAKNIQYF
NA,TRBV11-3,TRBJ2-5,CASSSVDRGQETQYF
NA,TRBV20-1,TRBJ1-4,CSARGQDEKLFF
few,TRBV12-3/TRBV12-4,TRBJ2-7,CASSSSGPYEQYF
many,TRBV5-5,TRBJ1-1,CASSLAAGGNTEAFF
few,TRBV20-1,TRBJ1-2,CSARRHTEGEAYTF
few,TRBV7-3,TRBJ1-1,CASSTPGLEAFF
NA,TRBV5-5,NA,CASHMGAYEQYF
NA,TRBV3-1,TRBJ1-5,CASSQAWSNQPQHF
few,TRBV5-1,TRBJ1-2,CASSLKELDYGYTF
NA,TRBV6-5,TRBJ2-3,CASKTSGGGTDTQYF
many,TRBV6-2/TRBV6-3,TRBJ1-4,CASSYVGAKLFF
NA,TRBV18,TRBJ1-5,CASSPFASNQPQHF
NA,TRBV9,TRBJ2-3,CASSVGLAGNTDTQYF
NA,TRBV5-1,TRBJ2-6,CASSSTGQGSNKVSGANVLTF
few,TRBV25-1,TRBJ1-6,CASSRGGPYNSPLHF
few,TRBV20-1,TRBJ2-5,CSAREVNRQETQYF
NA,TRBV5-1,TRBJ1-2,CASSLAIAGNYGYTF
NA,TRBV3-1,TRBJ1-6,CASSQFGTYPHSPLHF
NA,TRBV5-1,TRBJ1-2,CASSSQGQGGGYTF
few,TRBV20-1,TRBJ1-3,CSASRTGLSGNTIYF
few,TRBV7-9,TRBJ1-2,CASSLGYGDNYGYTF
NA,TRBV7-3,TRBJ2-2,CASGLELAGGRVTGELFF
NA,TRBV5-1,TRBJ2-5,CASSLSVGTSETQYF